The entry below describes one T cell receptor beta chain. As yet, its antigen is unknown. Some clones are missing from TCRdb's copy, which holds only in-frame ones; the method was immunoSEQ multiplex PCR. The data contain some 62,000 clones, roughly 78% of them singletons. The data stem from a study of siplizumab effects on memory and regulatory T cells. Whole-study findings and limits: Mappable alloreactive CD4+ clones were on average about 70% Treg-derived with siplizumab, 26.9% in controls.

Germline values: CDR1 DFQATT, CDR2 SNEGSKA (reference sequence). Trimming shortened V by 0 bases and J by 6 bases, and 4 bases separated the two germline ends. CDR3 length: 11 amino acids. The TCR originated in a human donor in good health. Sequencing was done on a sample of memory CD4+ T cells sorted from blood. This chain uses TRBV20-1 with TRBJ2-3, with D unresolved. CDR3 nucleotides: TGCAGTGCTAGAGAGGGGGATACGCAGTATTTT. Encoded protein: CSAREGDTQYF.